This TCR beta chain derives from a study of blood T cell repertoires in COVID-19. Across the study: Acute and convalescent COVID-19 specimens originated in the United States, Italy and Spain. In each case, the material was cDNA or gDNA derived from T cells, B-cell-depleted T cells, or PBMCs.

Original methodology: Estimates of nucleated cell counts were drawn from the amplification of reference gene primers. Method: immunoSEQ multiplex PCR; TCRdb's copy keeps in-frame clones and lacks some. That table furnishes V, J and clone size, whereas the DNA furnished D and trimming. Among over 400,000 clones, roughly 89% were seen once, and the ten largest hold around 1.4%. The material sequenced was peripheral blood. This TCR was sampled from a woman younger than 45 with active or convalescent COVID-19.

The CDR3 DNA is TGCGCCAGCAGCTCCGGACAGGGCGGTGCCTACGAGCAGTACTTC. This sequence encodes CASSSGQGGAYEQYF. The V call is TRBV5-1, the J call TRBJ2-7; 8 bases map to TRBD1. Trimming removed 3 bases from V and 2 bases from J; junction bases left unmatched: 7. Germline CDR1 is SGHRS and CDR2 is YFSETQ. The CDR3 extends over 15 amino acids.